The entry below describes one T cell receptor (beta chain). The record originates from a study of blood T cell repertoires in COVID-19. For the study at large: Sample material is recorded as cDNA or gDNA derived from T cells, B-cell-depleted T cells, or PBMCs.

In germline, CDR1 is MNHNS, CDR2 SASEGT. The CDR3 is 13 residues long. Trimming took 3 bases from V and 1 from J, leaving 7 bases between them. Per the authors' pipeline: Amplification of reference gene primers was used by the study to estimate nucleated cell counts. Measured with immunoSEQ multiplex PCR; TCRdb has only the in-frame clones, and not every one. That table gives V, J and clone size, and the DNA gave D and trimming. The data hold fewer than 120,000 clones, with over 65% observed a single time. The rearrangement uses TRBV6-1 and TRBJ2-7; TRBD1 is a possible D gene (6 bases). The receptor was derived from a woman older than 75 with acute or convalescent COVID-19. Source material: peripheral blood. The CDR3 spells CASSEGTSYEQYF. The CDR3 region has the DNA TGTGCCAGCAGTGAGGGGACATCCTACGAGCAGTACTTC.